This TCR beta chain was recovered during a study of OX40 agonist ivuxolimab in advanced cancers. About the study as a whole: Ivuxolimab was an agonistic, fully human IgG2 monoclonal antibody directed against OX40 (CD134), a costimulatory receptor. Intravenous ivuxolimab was administered to patients every 2 weeks at six dose levels: 0.01, 0.1, 0.3, 1.5, 3 and 10 mg/kg. Of the approximately 54 patients in dose escalation, 19 had hepatocellular carcinoma, some 15 had melanoma, 9 had renal cell carcinoma and 9 had head and neck cancer. The dose-escalation cohort was 82.7% male with a mean age of approximately 60 years, ranging from roughly 23 to 80. Patients were allowed to have had prior anti-PD-1, anti-PD-L1 or anti-CTLA-4 therapy, and less than 45% of the dose-escalation patients had previously received checkpoint inhibitors. Partial responses occurred in three dose-escalation patients, of whom one had hepatocellular carcinoma and two had cutaneous melanoma. The purpose of peripheral TCRbeta sequencing was to test whether ivuxolimab changed TCR sequence diversity and led to clonal T-cell expansion. The paper covers the monotherapy dose-escalation part of the phase I ivuxolimab trial, which included N ≈ 50 patients.

What the authors observed across the whole study: After ivuxolimab, more expanded clones were found on average in CD8+ T cells than in CD4+ T cells. In partial responders in the 0.1-3.0 mg/kg groups, normalized peripheral clonal expansion was found to be among the lowest, especially among CD8+ T cells. Which antigens the clonally expanded peripheral T cells were specific for was not determined. Clonal expansion of both CD4+ and CD8+ blood T cells was observed from baseline to week 6 at doses 0.1 to 3.0 mg/kg. Low levels of normalized T-cell clonal expansion were also seen in some patients who did not respond.

Here V drops 2 bases and J drops 3 bases, and the junction holds 3 bases not matched to any gene. The CDR1 and CDR2 encoded by the germline V gene are MGHRA and YSYEKL. The CDR3 runs 15 residues from the cysteine to the phenylalanine. Only the CDR3 part of the read is kept: 45 bases, read in frame from the first base. About this clone: Its antigen target is currently unknown. Qualities for individual bases were not recorded, and no much larger clone is one base off.

Genomic DNA was isolated from the sorted cells so that the TCRbeta CDR3 region could be sequenced. The immunoSEQ Assay was used to sequence the TCRbeta CDR3 regions. TCRdb re-hosts the immuneACCESS table, in-frame sequences only. Its copies lack some clones; in the studies checked, an unresolved V gene accounts for under half of them, and the cause for the rest is not known. The sample table contains some 72,000 clones; only one count was recorded for around 91% of them. The ten largest clones represent roughly 2.8% of the sample. The trial excluded patients who had a history of autoimmune disease or who were on systemic immunosuppression. Peripheral blood for TCR sequencing was drawn from every dose cohort at baseline, at cycle 4 day 1 and at cycle 7 day 1. Samples were obtained from an open-label, multicenter, first-in-human phase I dose-escalation trial of ivuxolimab. Adults with locally advanced or metastatic head and neck squamous cell, hepatocellular, melanoma or renal cell carcinoma were enrolled in the trial. Before TCR sequencing, CD4+ and CD8+ T cells were separately sorted from peripheral blood.

Here the sequenced sample was CD4+ or CD8+ T cells sorted from blood, taken in a trial of the OX40 agonist ivuxolimab. This sequence uses TRBV4-1 and TRBJ2-1; TRBD2 fits 8 bases in the junction. The source is an adult with an advanced solid tumor such as melanoma, head and neck, liver or kidney cancer. For the CDR3, the sequence is CASSQLAGGYNEQFF. The DNA reads as follows: TGCGCCAGCAGCCAACTGGCGGGAGGCTACAATGAGCAGTTCTTC.